This T cell receptor beta chain emerged from a study of cytomegalovirus exposure and HLA in healthy donors. Across the whole study: HLA-typed donors were the source of about 85 million unique TCRs held in an early data release. Study-wide points: Earlier findings revealed that most TCR beta V segments proved productive either about 87% or about 30% of the time. In a later analysis, V- and J-gene trimming of beta chains associated with a DCLRE1C missense variant, replicated independently.

The study ran its PCR with 60 Vbeta and 13 Jbeta primers. Generated by immunoSEQ multiplex PCR, the TCRdb table keeps only in-frame clones and is missing some. The sample holds around 180,000 clones, 80% seen once. The CDR3 extends over 16 amino acids. Germline CDR1 reads SGHTA; CDR2 reads FQGNSA. Trimming cost V 1 base and J 1 base; bases outside gene matches: 7. To note about this clone: Antigen unknown.

This TCR was recovered from a man aged 35-49 years in good health and CMV-seronegative. V and J are TRBV7-2 and TRBJ2-7; 7 positions match TRBD2. Sequenced: PBMCs. The CDR3, as DNA: TGTGCCAGCAGCTTAGGTTGGGGGGGACCTTCCTACGAGCAGTACTTC. It encodes CASSLGWGGPSYEQYF.